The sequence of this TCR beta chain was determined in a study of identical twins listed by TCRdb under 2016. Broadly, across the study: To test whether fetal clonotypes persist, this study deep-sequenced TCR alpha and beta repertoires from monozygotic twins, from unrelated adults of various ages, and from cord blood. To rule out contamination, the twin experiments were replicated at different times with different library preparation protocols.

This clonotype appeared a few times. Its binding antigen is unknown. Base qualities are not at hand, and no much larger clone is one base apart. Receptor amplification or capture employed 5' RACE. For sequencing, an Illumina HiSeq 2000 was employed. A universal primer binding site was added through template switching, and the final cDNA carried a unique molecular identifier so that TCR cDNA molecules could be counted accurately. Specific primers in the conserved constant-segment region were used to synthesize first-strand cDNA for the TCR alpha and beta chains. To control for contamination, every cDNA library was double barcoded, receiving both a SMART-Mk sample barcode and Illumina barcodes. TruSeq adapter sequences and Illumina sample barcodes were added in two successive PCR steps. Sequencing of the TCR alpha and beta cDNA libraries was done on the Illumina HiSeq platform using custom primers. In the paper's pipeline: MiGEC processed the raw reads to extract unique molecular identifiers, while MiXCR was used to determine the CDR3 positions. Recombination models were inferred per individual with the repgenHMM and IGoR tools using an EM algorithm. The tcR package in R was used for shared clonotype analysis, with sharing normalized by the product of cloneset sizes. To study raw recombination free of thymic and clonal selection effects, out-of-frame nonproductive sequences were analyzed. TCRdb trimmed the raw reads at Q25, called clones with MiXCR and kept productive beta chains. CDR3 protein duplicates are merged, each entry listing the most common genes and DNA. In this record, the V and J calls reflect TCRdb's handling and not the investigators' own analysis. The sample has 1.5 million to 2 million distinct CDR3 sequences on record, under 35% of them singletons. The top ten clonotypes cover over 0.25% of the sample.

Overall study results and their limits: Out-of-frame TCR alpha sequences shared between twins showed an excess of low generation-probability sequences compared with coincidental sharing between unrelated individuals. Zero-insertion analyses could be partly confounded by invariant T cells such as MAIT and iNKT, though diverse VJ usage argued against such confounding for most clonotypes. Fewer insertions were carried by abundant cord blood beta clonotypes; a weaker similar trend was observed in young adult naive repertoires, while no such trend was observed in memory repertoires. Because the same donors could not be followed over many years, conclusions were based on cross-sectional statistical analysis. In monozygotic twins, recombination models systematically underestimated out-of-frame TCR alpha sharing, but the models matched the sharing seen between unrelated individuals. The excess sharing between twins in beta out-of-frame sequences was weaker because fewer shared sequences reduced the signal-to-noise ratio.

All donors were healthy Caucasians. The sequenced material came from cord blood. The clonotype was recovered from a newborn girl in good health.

The nucleotides read TGTGCCAGCAGCTTGGGGGGCAGGGCAATACGTAGCAATCAGCCCCAGCATTTT. This translates into CASSLGGRAIRSNQPQHF. The chain links TRBV5-6 with TRBJ1-5; possibly the D gene is TRBD1, per 5 matching bases. Cut back by 0 bases and 0 bases, the V and J ends lie 16 bases apart. According to the germline V gene, CDR1 reads SGHDT and CDR2 reads YYEEEE. The CDR3 has 18 amino acids, counting the end cysteine and phenylalanine. Left in the record is the CDR3 DNA by itself, 54 bases read in frame from the first base.